The present entry profiles one T cell receptor (beta chain) with its context. Its antigen is unidentified. This sample is part of a study of identical twins. Study-level results: Beta clonotypes that were abundant in cord blood contained fewer insertions, a pattern absent from memory repertoires.

Through template switching, a universal primer site was introduced, and the cDNA contained unique molecular identifiers. TCRdb reprocessed the 5' RACE reads via MiXCR and lists one record per CDR3 protein. The sample has 250,000 or so distinct CDR3 sequences; about 7% are singletons. Germline V gene data show CDR1 as ENHRY and CDR2 as SYGVKD. This CDR3 has 14 residues. V lost 8 bases to trimming and J lost 3 bases; unmatched junction nucleotides: 4. Another study also made use of these data, one on yellow fever vaccine responses in identical twins.

Sequenced material: memory (CD45RO+) T cells sorted from blood. V gene TRBV10-3 combines with J gene TRBJ2-2; 9 positions match TRBD2. This receptor was taken from a woman between 18 and 29 years old in good health. The chain's CDR3 is CAIAGLADTGELFF. DNA of the CDR3: TGTGCCATCGCGGGACTAGCCGACACCGGGGAGCTGTTTTTT.